This T cell receptor beta chain is drawn from a study of a mutant IDH1 vaccine in newly diagnosed glioma. Overall study: Vaccination followed radiotherapy alone by 4-6 weeks, or accompanied temozolomide cycles. Previous care, which was radiotherapy, temozolomide, or both, most often involved both. The sex distribution of treated patients was roughly 62% male and 37.5% female, with a mean age of 40.4 years. Whole-study results and caveats: Immune responses induced by the vaccine were seen in 80% to 95% of patients, spanning multiple MHC alleles.

A note on this clone: Its antigen is still unknown.

Produced via immunoSEQ multiplex PCR; TCRdb's table is partial and in-frame only. The table has some 63,000 clones, roughly four fifths seen once; the top ten hold approximately 4.8%. Time point meaning: week 35, safety follow-up. Mutant IDH1 20-mer peptide, at 300 ug, made up each vaccine dose, with topical imiquimod. Trimming at V came to 5 bases and at J to 8 bases, leaving 7 bases not matched to a gene. The CDR3 runs to 14 residues. Germline CDR1 is SEHNR and CDR2 is FQNEAQ (reference sequence). The sample here was PBMCs, taken from a glioma patient whose treatment included an IDH1 peptide vaccine. This clonotype was sampled from a man aged 50 to 59 with glioma. The V and J genes are TRBV7-9 and TRBJ1-4, with TRBD1 matching 8 bases. CDR3 region: CASSPDRVREKLFF. The CDR3 nucleotides are TGTGCCAGCAGCCCGGACAGGGTTCGGGAAAAACTGTTTTTT.